This section outlines one T cell receptor (beta chain) sequence together with its context. This CDR3 has 15 residues. Per the germline V gene, CDR1 is PRHDT and CDR2 is FYEKMQ (reference sequence). Trimming left V 2 bases short and J 7 bases short, with 18 bases between. This record comes from a study of blood T cells in healthy people across ages. Together with a sample-barcoded 5' primer, a J-beta primer mix was included in a second PCR lasting about 6 to 11 cycles. Each cDNA molecule, via a template-switch adaptor with 12 random nucleotides, was tagged. TCRdb fed the 5' RACE reads into MiXCR, producing one record per CDR3 protein. The sample has 1.5 million to 1.9 million distinct CDR3 sequences, 35% to 45% seen once.

The sequenced sample consisted of blood. The rearrangement joins TRBV13 to TRBJ2-7; perhaps TRBD2 as D (5 bases). This sequence originates from a woman younger than 35 in good health. The CDR3 sequence: CASSLPRETYNEQYF. CDR3 DNA sequence: TGTGCCAGCAGCTTACCGAGGGAAACCTACAATGAGCAGTACTTC.